Listed here are 24 T cell receptor beta chains from one sample, sequenced in a study of Ad26.COV2.S vaccination and SARS-CoV-2 variants. Specified treatment: roughly 18 received Ad26.COV2.S at low or high dose, single or two shots; 5 received placebo; per-sample allocation not given. Day 63 after the first injection of vaccine or placebo was the sampling time. TCRdb keeps only in-frame clones here, not all; method: immunoSEQ multiplex PCR. The sample records hundreds of thousands of clones, about 90% being singletons. The material sequenced was peripheral blood, taken in a trial of Ad26.COV2.S vaccine versus placebo. The receptors come from a person aged 18-60 years who received the Ad26.COV2.S COVID-19 vaccine or a placebo.

This sequence joins TRBV7-8 and TRBJ2-1; 13 bases agree with TRBD2. Germline V gene sequence: CDR1 SGHVS, CDR2 FQNEAQ. Trimming cost V 5 bases and J 6 bases; bases outside gene matches: 10. CDR3 length equals 17 residues. The DNA of the CDR3 is TGTGCCAGCAGCCTTAGACTAGCGGGGGGTCCTATCAATGAGCAGTTCTTC. The encoded protein is CASSLRLAGGPINEQFF.

The rearrangement uses TRBV2 and TRBJ1-4, with D possibly TRBD1 on 6 matching bases. The CDR3 runs 15 residues. CDR1 is SNHLY and CDR2 is FYNNEI in the germline V gene. The V end was cut by 6 bases, the J end by 3 bases, with 14 bases between. Here the CDR3 reads CASRGRGLANEKLFF. The CDR3 DNA sequence: TGTGCCAGCAGGGGTAGGGGGTTGGCTAATGAAAAACTGTTTTTT. The full variable domain, with the rest looked up from reference TRBV2 and TRBJ1-4, is EPEVTQTPSHQVTQMGQEVILRCVPISNHLYFYWYRQILGQKVEFLVSFYNNEISEKSEIFDDQFSVERPDGSNFTLKIRSTKLEDSAMYFCASRGRGLANEKLFFGSGTQLSVL.

A single count supports this clone. V gene TRBV2 combines with J gene TRBJ1-6, with D possibly TRBD1 on 5 matching bases. The CDR3 is 14 residues long. Trimming stripped 5 bases from V and 7 bases from J, with 12 bases between. The germline V gene encodes CDR1 SNHLY and CDR2 FYNNEI. The CDR3 region is CASSQVGGNSPLHF. The CDR3 bases are TGTGCCAGCAGTCAAGTCGGGGGGAATTCACCCCTCCACTTT.

The rearrangement links TRBV7-6 to TRBJ1-3, with D possibly TRBD1 on 5 matching bases. This CDR3 is 15 amino acids long. Germline V gives CDR1 SGHVS, CDR2 FNYEAQ. Trimming stripped 1 base from V and 1 base from J, with 8 bases between. CDR3 sequence reads: CASSLVGHSGNTIYF. In nucleotides, the CDR3 is TGTGCCAGCAGCTTAGTGGGGCATTCTGGAAACACCATATATTTT.

In its sample, this clone was seen a few times. Other DNA sequences in this specimen translate into the identical CDR3. The chain combines TRBV28 with TRBJ1-5; D not resolved. The germline V and J ends were trimmed by 2 bases and 4 bases, with 0 bases remaining between them. The V gene's germline CDR1 is MDHEN and CDR2 SYDVKM. CDR3 length: 11 amino acids. The CDR3, as DNA: TGTGCCAGCAGTTTAAATCAGCCCCAGCATTTT. Protein product: CASSLNQPQHF.

The chain links TRBV9 to TRBJ2-7, with D perhaps TRBD2 (6 bases). This CDR3 has 14 residues. Germline assignment: CDR1 SGDLS and CDR2 YYNGEE. V was clipped by 1 base and J by 3 bases, with 11 bases between them. As DNA, the CDR3 is TGTGCCAGCAGCGTAACGGGACTGGGCTACGAGCAGTACTTC. This gives the protein CASSVTGLGYEQYF.

The chain combines TRBV19 with TRBJ2-3; TRBD1 agrees at 10 bases. The CDR3 sequence is 16 residues long. With V trimmed by 6 bases and J by 9 bases, 15 bases remained unmatched. Germline CDR1 is LNHDA and CDR2 is SQIVND (reference sequence). This CDR3 reads CASSPRGTGAYGTQYF. The CDR3 region has the DNA TGTGCCAGTAGCCCTCGTGGGACAGGGGCTTATGGGACGCAGTATTTT.

The chain joins TRBV9 to TRBJ2-2; D is ambiguous. The germline CDR1 and CDR2 sequences are SGDLS and YYNGEE. V dropped 3 bases and J dropped 6 bases, with 12 bases sitting between them. CDR3 length: 14 residues. CDR3 loop: CASSAGRFSGELFF. CDR3 coding DNA: TGTGCCAGCAGCGCGGGTCGGTTTTCCGGGGAGCTGTTTTTT.

This clone was detected once. The chain carries TRBV6-5 and TRBJ1-2, with 8 bases lining up with TRBD1. V trimming: 7 bases; J trimming: 4 bases; junction bases outside the gene matches: 11. There are 15 residues in the CDR3. Germline V CDR1 and CDR2: MNHEY, SVGAGI. The CDR3 loop reads CASTNTPGTGYGYTF. The CDR3 coding sequence is TGTGCCAGCACGAACACACCGGGGACAGGCTATGGCTACACCTTC.

This clone is labeled medium-sized (0.01 to 0.1%). CDR3 protein: CASSVDPATEAFF. The CDR3, as DNA: TGTGCCAGCAGCGTAGATCCGGCCACTGAAGCTTTCTTT. V usage is TRBV9 and J usage is TRBJ1-1; D ambiguous. Trimming pared 0 bases from V and 4 bases from J, leaving 7 bases between. The germline V gene encodes CDR1 SGDLS and CDR2 YYNGEE. The CDR3 sequence is 13 residues long.

The V gene is TRBV6-2 or TRBV6-3, the J gene TRBJ1-1; possibly TRBD1 for D (6 bases). V was clipped by 6 bases and J by 11 bases, with 16 bases between them. From germline, CDR1 is MNHEY and CDR2 SVGEGT. This CDR3 region has 12 residues. CDR3 in DNA: TGTGCCAGCAGCCCGGCTGCAGGGGAGGCTTTCTTT. Translated, it gives CASSPAAGEAFF.

This sequence joins TRBV10-2 and TRBJ1-5; TRBD1 matches at 8 bases. With V trimmed by 1 base and J by 5 bases, 7 bases remained unmatched. Germline CDR1 WSHSY, CDR2 SAAADI. CDR3 size: 16 residues. This chain's CDR3 is CASSEFPGGYDQPQHF. DNA of the CDR3: TGCGCCAGCAGTGAGTTCCCAGGGGGCTATGATCAGCCCCAGCATTTT.

J is TRBJ2-5 and V is TRBV30; D tentatively reads TRBD1 or TRBD2 (5 bases each). Germline-derived CDR1 and CDR2 are GTSNPN and SVGIG (reference sequence). V was pared by 5 bases and J by 1 base, with 11 bases between. This CDR3 region has 13 residues. CDR3 in amino acids: CAWATGAQETQYF. The CDR3 nucleotides read TGTGCCTGGGCGACCGGGGCCCAAGAGACCCAGTACTTC.

The V and J genes are TRBV5-4 and TRBJ2-1; the match to TRBD1 covers 12 bases. The V segment lost 3 bases and the J segment 10 bases; nucleotides outside the gene matches: 8. Germline V gene data show CDR1 as SGHNT and CDR2 as YYREEE (reference sequence). The CDR3 has 15 amino acids. The CDR3 region is CASSSPGTGGVEQFF. CDR3 DNA: TGTGCCAGCAGCTCGCCCGGGACAGGGGGCGTAGAGCAGTTCTTC.

The gene calls are TRBV7-2 and TRBJ2-5; D uncertain. Trimming removed 6 bases at V and 5 bases at J, with 10 bases between. Germline values: CDR1 SGHTA, CDR2 FQGNSA. This CDR3 comprises 12 residues. The DNA of the CDR3 is TGTGCCAGCAGTCTTCTTAGGGAGACCCAGTACTTC. Its protein product is CASSLLRETQYF.

This rearrangement joins TRBV7-9 to TRBJ1-5; D unresolved. The V end was cut by 7 bases, the J end by 3 bases, with 7 bases between. CDR1 SEHNR and CDR2 FQNEAQ come from the germline V gene (reference sequence). CDR3 length equals 12 residues. The CDR3 here is CASKGDNQPQHF. In DNA, the CDR3 is TGTGCCAGCAAGGGTGACAATCAGCCCCAGCATTTT. Full variable domain (rest looked up from reference TRBV7-9 and TRBJ1-5): DTGVSQNPRHKITKRGQNVTFRCDPISEHNRLYWYRQTLGQGPEFLTYFQNEAQLEKSRLLSDRFSAERPKGSFSTLEIQRTEQGDSAMYLCASKGDNQPQHFGDGTRLSIL.

The V and J genes are TRBV5-1 and TRBJ2-3, with D possibly being TRBD2 (6 bases). The germline CDR1 and CDR2 sequences are SGHRS and YFSETQ. V lost 1 base, J lost 2 bases, and 8 bases lay in between. This CDR3 region has 14 residues. The CDR3 DNA is TGCGCCAGCAGCTTGTTGGACTACACAGATACGCAGTATTTT. Translation: CASSLLDYTDTQYF.

The J gene is TRBJ2-3, the V gene TRBV5-5; 9 bases agree with TRBD2. CDR3 length equals 17 residues. Germline loops: CDR1 SGHKS, CDR2 YYEKEE (reference sequence). V was clipped by 4 bases and J by 5 bases; unmatched bases: 14. The CDR3 DNA reads as TGTGCCAGCAGCGACCACATCGCTAGCGGGGAGGGAGATACGCAGTATTTT. Translation: CASSDHIASGEGDTQYF.

The rearrangement joins TRBV7-6 to TRBJ2-7; D unclear. The CDR3 contains 14 residues. The germline V and J ends were trimmed by 5 bases and 3 bases, with 14 bases remaining between them. CDR1 SGHVS and CDR2 FNYEAQ come from the germline V gene. DNA for the CDR3: TGTGCCAGCAGCCCTTTAGGGCCCAACTACGAGCAGTACTTC. Encoded protein: CASSPLGPNYEQYF.

The chain recombines TRBV4-1 with TRBJ2-5; D is unclear. CDR1 and CDR2 from the germline V gene are MGHRA and YSYEKL. Trimming took 1 base from V and 2 from J, leaving 17 bases between them. The CDR3 spans 17 residues. The CDR3 coding sequence is TGCGCCAGCAGCCAAGTTGCCCCGTTGGGGTTACAAGAGACCCAGTACTTC. Its protein is CASSQVAPLGLQETQYF.

The chain couples TRBV7-9 to TRBJ2-1; D call uncertain. The germline CDR1 and CDR2 sequences are SEHNR and FQNEAQ (reference sequence). The CDR3 has 13 residues. V shed 2 bases and J shed 2 bases, with 4 bases lying between them. The CDR3 region is CASSLKPYNEQFF. CDR3 nucleotides: TGTGCCAGCAGCTTAAAACCCTACAATGAGCAGTTCTTC.

This chain uses TRBV6-2 or TRBV6-3 with TRBJ2-2; TRBD2 agrees at 11 bases. The CDR3 sequence is 17 residues long. The germline V gene has CDR1 MNHEY and CDR2 SVGEGT. J lost 4 bases, V lost 7 bases, and 11 bases had no gene match. The CDR3 reads CASNPISGTSGTGELFF. DNA of the CDR3: TGTGCCAGCAACCCTATATCCGGGACTAGCGGCACCGGGGAGCTGTTTTTT.

CDR3 residues: CASSLPTGTGESQYF. CDR3 DNA sequence: TGTGCCAGCAGTCTGCCAACCGGGACAGGGGAATCGCAGTATTTT. The chain uses TRBV3-1 (or the pseudogene TRBV3-2) and TRBJ2-3; 10 bases map to TRBD1. The J segment lost 10 bases and the V segment lost 6 bases, leaving 13 bases of the junction unmatched. The CDR3 has 15 amino acids. Germline values: CDR1 LGHDT, CDR2 YNNKEL (reference sequence).

The V call is TRBV4-3, the J call TRBJ1-2; D not resolved. V was trimmed by 1 base and J by 6 bases, leaving 24 bases between them. The CDR3 spans 18 residues. Germline CDR1 LGHNA, CDR2 YSLEER. The CDR3 region is CASSQGSLDPQRVDGYTF. CDR3 coding DNA: TGCGCCAGCAGCCAAGGCTCATTGGACCCGCAAAGAGTAGATGGCTACACCTTC.